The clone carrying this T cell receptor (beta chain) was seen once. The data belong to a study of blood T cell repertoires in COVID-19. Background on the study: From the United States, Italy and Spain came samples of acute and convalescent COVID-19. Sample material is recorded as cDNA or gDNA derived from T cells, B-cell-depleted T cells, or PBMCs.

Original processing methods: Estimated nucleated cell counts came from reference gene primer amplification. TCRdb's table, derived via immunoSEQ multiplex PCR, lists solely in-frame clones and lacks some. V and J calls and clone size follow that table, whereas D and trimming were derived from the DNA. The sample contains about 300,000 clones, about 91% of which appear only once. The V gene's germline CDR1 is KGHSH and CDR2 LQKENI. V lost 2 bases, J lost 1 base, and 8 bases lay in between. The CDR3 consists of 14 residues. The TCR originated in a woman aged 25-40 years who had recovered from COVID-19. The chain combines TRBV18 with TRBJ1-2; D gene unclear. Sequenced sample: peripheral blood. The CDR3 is CASSPRRFNYGYTF. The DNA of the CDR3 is TGTGCCAGCTCACCAAGGCGGTTTAACTATGGCTACACCTTC.